The present entry profiles one T cell receptor beta chain with its context. No antigen is known for it. Germline-derived CDR1 and CDR2 are MDHEN and SYDVKM. The V end was cut by 5 bases, the J end by 15 bases, with 22 bases between. The CDR3 consists of 14 residues. TCRdb's table, derived via immunoSEQ multiplex PCR, lists solely in-frame clones and lacks some. The sample lists more than 150,000 clones, 80% to 95% occurring once. This specimen belongs to a study of T cell responses to AZD1222 COVID-19 vaccine. Notes on the study in general: Distributed over spike, vaccine-associated CD4 TCRs predominated at 160-218 and 743-854. The study identified only 6 or 7 AZD1222 recipients as seropositive at baseline. Most donors were white British and more were female, and clonal diversity was possibly underestimated. Spike-specific TCR breadth rose after two AZD1222 doses, and depth rose as well.

The V gene is TRBV28, the J gene TRBJ1-4, with D perhaps TRBD1 (5 bases). Sample: peripheral blood, taken on day 0 of AZD1222 vaccination. The sequence came from an adult in good health. This chain's CDR3 is CASSDGGPSRGMFF. The CDR3 coding sequence is TGTGCCAGCAGTGATGGGGGTCCATCACGGGGGATGTTTTTT. The full variable domain, completed using reference TRBV28 and TRBJ1-4, is DVKVTQSSRYLVKRTGEKVFLECVQDMDHENMFWYRQDPGLGLRLIYFSYDVKMKEKGDIPEGYSVSREKKERFSLILESASTNQTSMYLCASSDGGPSRGMFFGSGTQLSVL.